This T cell receptor (beta chain) appears in the sequencing data of a study of tumor T cells in aggressive B-cell lymphoma. The method was immunoSEQ multiplex PCR; TCRdb's version includes in-frame clones alone and lacks a portion of them. Among 5,500 to 7,000 clones listed, around three quarters were seen once. The germline V and J ends were trimmed by 6 bases and 2 bases, with 18 bases remaining between them. Germline CDR1 and CDR2: MDHEN and SYDVKM. CDR3 length: 16 residues. The chain uses TRBV28 and TRBJ2-3; D gene ambiguous. The receptor was isolated from an adult with diffuse large B cell lymphoma. Input material: tumor tissue. The CDR3 DNA reads as TGTGCCAGCAGCTTTCCTAGAGGAATTCCCACAGATACGCAGTATTTT. This gives the protein CASSFPRGIPTDTQYF.